This TCR beta chain was captured in a study of T-cell reconstitution after alpha-beta-depleted transplantation in children. This sample's TCRbeta library carried unique molecular identifier barcodes. TCRdb called the PCR reads again in MiXCR, with one record for every CDR3 protein. The profile shows about 610,000 distinct CDR3 sequences, 10% of them singletons. This CDR3 has 14 amino acids. J lost 7 bases, V lost 5 bases, and 8 bases had no gene match. Germline CDR1 and CDR2: SNHLY and FYNNEI. Here the sequenced sample was PBMCs from the stem cell graft donor, taken from the stem cell graft. The chain employs TRBV2 and TRBJ1-5; TRBD1 aligns across 7 bases. This sequence was found in a human donor who donated a stem cell graft to a child with acute myeloid leukemia. The CDR3 here is CASSRNRGQQPQHF. CDR3 in DNA: TGTGCCAGCAGTCGGAACAGGGGACAACAGCCCCAGCATTTT. Full variable domain (remainder filled in from reference TRBV2 and TRBJ1-5): EPEVTQTPSHQVTQMGQEVILRCVPISNHLYFYWYRQILGQKVEFLVSFYNNEISEKSEIFDDQFSVERPDGSNFTLKIRSTKLEDSAMYFCASSRNRGQQPQHFGDGTRLSIL.